This T cell receptor beta chain was profiled in a study of blood T cell repertoires in COVID-19. Study as a whole: Both acute and convalescent COVID-19 samples were obtained from the United States, Italy and Spain.

Here immunoSEQ multiplex PCR was the method, and the copy in TCRdb shows in-frame clones only, minus some. The table shows 200,000 to 300,000 clones, with 83% occurring only once. Sequenced sample: PBMCs or T cells enriched from blood (not recorded which). This clonotype was sampled from a woman aged 35 to 49 who had been exposed to COVID-19.

The CDR3, as DNA: TGTGCCAGCATTTCGGGTCATCCAAACTATGGCTACACCTTC. Its translation is CASISGHPNYGYTF. The chain has TRBV4-2 and TRBJ1-2; D is undetermined. The germline V gene has CDR1 LGHNA and CDR2 YNFKEQ. The CDR3 runs 14 residues. Deletions cut 7 bases from V and 2 bases from J, with 14 bases between.